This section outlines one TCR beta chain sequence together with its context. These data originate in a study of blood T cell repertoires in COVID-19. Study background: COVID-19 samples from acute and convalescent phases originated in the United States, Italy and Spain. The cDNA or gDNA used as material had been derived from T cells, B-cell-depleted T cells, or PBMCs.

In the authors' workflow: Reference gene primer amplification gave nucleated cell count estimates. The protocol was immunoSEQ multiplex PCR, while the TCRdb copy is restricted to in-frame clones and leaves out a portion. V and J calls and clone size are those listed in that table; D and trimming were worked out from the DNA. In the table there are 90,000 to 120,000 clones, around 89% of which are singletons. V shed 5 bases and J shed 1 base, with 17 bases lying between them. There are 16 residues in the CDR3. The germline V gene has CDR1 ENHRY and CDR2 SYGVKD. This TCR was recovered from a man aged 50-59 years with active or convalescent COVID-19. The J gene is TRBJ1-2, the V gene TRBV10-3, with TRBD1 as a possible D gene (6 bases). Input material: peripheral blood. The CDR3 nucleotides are TGTGCCATCAGTCAGGACAGAGGAGGTTATAACTATGGCTACACCTTC. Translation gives CAISQDRGGYNYGYTF.